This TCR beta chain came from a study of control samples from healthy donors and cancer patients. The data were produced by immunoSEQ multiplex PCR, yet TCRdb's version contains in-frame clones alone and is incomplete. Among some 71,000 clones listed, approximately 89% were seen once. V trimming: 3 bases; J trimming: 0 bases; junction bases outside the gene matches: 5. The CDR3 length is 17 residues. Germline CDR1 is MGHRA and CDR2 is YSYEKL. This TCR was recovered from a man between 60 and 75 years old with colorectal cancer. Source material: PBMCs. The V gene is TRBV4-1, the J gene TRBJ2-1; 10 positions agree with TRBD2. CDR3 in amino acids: CASSHVTSGISYNEQFF. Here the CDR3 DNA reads TGCGCCAGCAGCCATGTCACTAGCGGGATCTCCTACAATGAGCAGTTCTTC.